Below are 5 T cell receptor beta chains sequenced from a single sample in a study of beta chain features in type 1 diabetes (dated by TCRdb to the late 2010s). Receptor amplification or capture employed the immunoSEQ multiplex PCR assay. The entire isolated RNA was reverse transcribed using the High Capacity cDNA Reverse Transcription Kit, and thus expressed TCRB transcripts were sequenced. TCRdb limited this immuneACCESS table to in-frame rearrangements with V and J called. A share of clones is missing; checked studies link under half to unresolved V genes, and the rest is unexplained. The sample includes more than 140,000 clones, with roughly 9.3% observed a single time. 0.65% of the sample comes from the top ten. Sequencing input: central memory CD4+ T cells from blood. These receptors were obtained from a woman aged 40 to 49 in good health.

This clone was recorded a few times. V usage is TRBV5-4 and J usage is TRBJ1-2; D remains unclear. The germline CDR1 and CDR2 sequences are SGHNT and YYREEE (reference sequence). Trimming took 1 base from V and 4 from J, leaving 14 bases between them. The CDR3 consists of 15 residues. For the CDR3, the DNA is TGTGCCAGCAGCTTGCCCACCTCTCGGGGCTATGGCTACACCTTC. Translating it yields CASSLPTSRGYGYTF.

The CDR3 region is CASSPGGKDTEAFF. CDR3 nucleotides: TGTGCCAGCTCACCGGGGGGGAAAGATACTGAAGCTTTCTTT. The chain has TRBV18 and TRBJ1-1; maybe TRBD1 (5 bases). The CDR3 loop spans 14 amino acids. The V end lost 3 bases, the J end lost 5 bases, and 13 bases lay between the germline ends. The germline gives CDR1 KGHSH, CDR2 LQKENI.

This rearrangement joins TRBV18 to TRBJ1-1, with a possible D match to TRBD1 (6 bases). The V end lost 2 bases, the J end lost 4 bases, and 14 bases lay between the germline ends. Germline assignment: CDR1 KGHSH and CDR2 LQKENI. The CDR3 contains 15 residues. CDR3 amino acids: CASSPTSGEGTEAFF. Here the CDR3 DNA reads TGTGCCAGCTCACCAACCTCAGGGGAAGGCACTGAAGCTTTCTTT.

The genes are TRBV27 and TRBJ2-7; 7 bases agree with TRBD1. This CDR3 has 13 residues. Per the germline V gene, CDR1 is MNHEY and CDR2 is SMNVEV (reference sequence). The junction had 5 bases not matched to a gene; V was cut back by 5 bases and J by 4 bases. The CDR3 spells CASSPGTVYEQYF. As DNA, the CDR3 is TGTGCCAGCAGTCCTGGGACAGTTTACGAGCAGTACTTC.

This sequence joins TRBV6-6 and TRBJ2-1; TRBD2 matches 13 bases. Germline values: CDR1 MNHNY, CDR2 SVGAGI (reference sequence). CDR3 length: 15 residues. The J segment lost 8 bases and the V segment lost 5 bases, leaving 6 bases of the junction unmatched. CDR3 nucleotides: TGTGCCAGCAGTAACAGACTAGCGGGGGGATATGAGCAGTTCTTC. This sequence encodes CASSNRLAGGYEQFF.